Below, one TCR beta chain is given with its context. The entry originates in a study of blood T cell repertoires in COVID-19. The wider study: The study drew acute and convalescent COVID-19 samples from the United States, Italy and Spain. T cells, B-cell-depleted T cells, or PBMCs supplied cDNA or gDNA.

Study processing details: Reference gene primer amplification yielded estimated nucleated cell counts. Generated by immunoSEQ multiplex PCR, the TCRdb table keeps only in-frame clones and is missing some. D and trimming come from the DNA, and the V and J calls and clone size come from that table. This table holds approximately 140,000 clones, approximately 91% found once. The CDR3 loop spans 15 amino acids. V trimming: 5 bases; J trimming: 7 bases; junction bases outside the gene matches: 8. CDR1 KGHDR and CDR2 SFDVKD come from the germline V gene. The sequence came from a man in his fifties or sixties with active or convalescent COVID-19. This chain connects TRBV24-1 to TRBJ1-5, with 9 nucleotides matching TRBD1. The sample comprised peripheral blood. The CDR3: CATSAGDRDGQPQHF. CDR3 nucleotide sequence: TGTGCCACCAGTGCGGGGGACAGGGACGGGCAGCCCCAGCATTTT.